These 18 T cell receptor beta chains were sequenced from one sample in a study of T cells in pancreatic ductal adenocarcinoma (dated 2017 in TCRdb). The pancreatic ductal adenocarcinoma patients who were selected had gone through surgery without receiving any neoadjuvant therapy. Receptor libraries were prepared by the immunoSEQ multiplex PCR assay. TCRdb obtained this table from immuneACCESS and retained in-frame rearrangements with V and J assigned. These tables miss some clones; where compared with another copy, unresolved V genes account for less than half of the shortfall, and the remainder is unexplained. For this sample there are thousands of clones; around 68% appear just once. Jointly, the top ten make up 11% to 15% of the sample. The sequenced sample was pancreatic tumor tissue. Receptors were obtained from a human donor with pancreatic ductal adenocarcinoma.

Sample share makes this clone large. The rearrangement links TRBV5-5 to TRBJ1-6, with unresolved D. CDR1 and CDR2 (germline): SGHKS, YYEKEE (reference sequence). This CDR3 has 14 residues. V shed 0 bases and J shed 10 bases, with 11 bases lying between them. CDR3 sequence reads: CASSLEGWRSPLHF. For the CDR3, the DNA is TGTGCCAGCAGCTTGGAGGGCTGGCGGTCACCCCTCCACTTT.

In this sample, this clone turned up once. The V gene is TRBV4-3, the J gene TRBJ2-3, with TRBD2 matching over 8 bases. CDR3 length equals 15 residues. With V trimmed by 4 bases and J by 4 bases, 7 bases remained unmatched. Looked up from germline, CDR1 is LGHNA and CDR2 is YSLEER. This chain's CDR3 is CASSPGTSSADTQYF. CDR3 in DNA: TGCGCCAGCAGCCCCGGGACTAGTTCAGCAGATACGCAGTATTTT.

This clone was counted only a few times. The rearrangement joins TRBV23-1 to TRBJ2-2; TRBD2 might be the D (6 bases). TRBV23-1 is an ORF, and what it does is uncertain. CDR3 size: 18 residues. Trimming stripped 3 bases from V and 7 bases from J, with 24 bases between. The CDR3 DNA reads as TGCGCCAGCAGTCACTCGGGGCCCCTAGGAGGGTGTGGCGGGGAGCTGTTTTTT. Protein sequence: CASSHSGPLGGCGGELFF.

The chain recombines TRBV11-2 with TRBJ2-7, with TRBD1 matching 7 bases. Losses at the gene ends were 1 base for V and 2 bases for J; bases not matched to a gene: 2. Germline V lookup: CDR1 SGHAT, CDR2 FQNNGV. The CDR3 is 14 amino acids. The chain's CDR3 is CASSLGTGAYEQYF. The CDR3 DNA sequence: TGTGCCAGCAGCTTAGGGACAGGCGCCTACGAGCAGTACTTC. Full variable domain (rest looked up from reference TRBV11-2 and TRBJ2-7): EAGVAQSPRYKIIEKRQSVAFWCNPISGHATLYWYQQILGQGPKLLIQFQNNGVVDDSQLPKDRFSAERLKGVDSTLKIQPAKLEDSAVYLCASSLGTGAYEQYFGPGTRLTVT.

CDR3 nucleotide sequence: TGTGCCAGCTCCCCAGGGGGGCTAGCGGGAGTACGAAAAGAGACCCAGTACTTC. Protein sequence: CASSPGGLAGVRKETQYF. The rearrangement joins TRBV6-4 to TRBJ2-5; 10 positions match TRBD2. The CDR3 totals 18 residues. V lost 8 bases, J lost 3 bases, and 18 bases stayed unmatched. CDR1 is MRHNA, CDR2 SNTAGT, per germline.

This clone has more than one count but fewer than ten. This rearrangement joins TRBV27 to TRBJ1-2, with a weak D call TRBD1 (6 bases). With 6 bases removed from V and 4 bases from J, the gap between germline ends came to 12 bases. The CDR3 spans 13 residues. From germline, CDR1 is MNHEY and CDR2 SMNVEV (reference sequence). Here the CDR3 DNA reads TGTGCCAGCAGGCAGACAGGCATCTATGGCTACACCTTC. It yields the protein CASRQTGIYGYTF.

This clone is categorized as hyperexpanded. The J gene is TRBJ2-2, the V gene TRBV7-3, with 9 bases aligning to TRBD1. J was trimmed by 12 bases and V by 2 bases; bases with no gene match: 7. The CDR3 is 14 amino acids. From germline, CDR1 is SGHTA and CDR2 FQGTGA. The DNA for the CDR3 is TGTGCCAGCAGCTTAGGGTTGGGACAGGGCCAGCTGTTTTTT. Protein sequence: CASSLGLGQGQLFF. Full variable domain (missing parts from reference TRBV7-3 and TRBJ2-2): GAGVSQTPSNKVTEKGKYVELRCDPISGHTALYWYRQSLGQGPEFLIYFQGTGAADDSGLPNDRFFAVRPEGSVSTLKIQRTERGDSAVYLCASSLGLGQGQLFFGEGSRLTVL.

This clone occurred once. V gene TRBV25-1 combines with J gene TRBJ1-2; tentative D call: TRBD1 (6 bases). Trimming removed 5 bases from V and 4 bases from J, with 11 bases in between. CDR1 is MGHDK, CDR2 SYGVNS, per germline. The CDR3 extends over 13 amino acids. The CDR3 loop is CASSSFRGYGYTF. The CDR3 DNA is TGTGCCAGCAGTTCCTTCAGGGGCTATGGCTACACCTTC.

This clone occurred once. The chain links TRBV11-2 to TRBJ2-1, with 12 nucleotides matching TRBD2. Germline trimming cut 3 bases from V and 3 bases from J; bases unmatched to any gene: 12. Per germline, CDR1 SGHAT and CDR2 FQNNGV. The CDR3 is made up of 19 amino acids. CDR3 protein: CASSFVTSGGPFNYNEQFF. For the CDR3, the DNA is TGTGCCAGCAGCTTCGTTACTAGCGGGGGGCCCTTCAACTACAATGAGCAGTTCTTC.

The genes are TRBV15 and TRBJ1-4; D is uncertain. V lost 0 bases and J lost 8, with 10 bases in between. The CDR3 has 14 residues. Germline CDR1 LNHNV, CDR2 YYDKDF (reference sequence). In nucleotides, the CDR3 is TGTGCCACCAGCAGAGATTTGAGTAAAGAAAAACTGTTTTTT. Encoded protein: CATSRDLSKEKLFF.

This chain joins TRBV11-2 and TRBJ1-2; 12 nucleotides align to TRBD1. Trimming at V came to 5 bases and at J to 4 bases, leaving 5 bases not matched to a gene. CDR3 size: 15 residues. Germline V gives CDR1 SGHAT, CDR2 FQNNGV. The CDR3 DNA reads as TGTGCCAGCAGCGGCCGGGACAGGGGGCTCTATGGCTACACCTTC. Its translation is CASSGRDRGLYGYTF.

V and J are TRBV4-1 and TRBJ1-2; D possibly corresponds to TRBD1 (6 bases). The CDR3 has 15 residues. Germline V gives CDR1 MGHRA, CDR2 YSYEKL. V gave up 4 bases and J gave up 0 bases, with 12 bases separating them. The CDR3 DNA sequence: TGCGCCAGCAGCCCAGATGACAGGACTAACTATGGCTACACCTTC. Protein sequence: CASSPDDRTNYGYTF.

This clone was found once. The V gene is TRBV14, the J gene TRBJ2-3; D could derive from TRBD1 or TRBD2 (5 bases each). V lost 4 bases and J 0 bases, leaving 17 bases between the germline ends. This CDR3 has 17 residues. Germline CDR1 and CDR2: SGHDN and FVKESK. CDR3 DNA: TGTGCCAGCAGCCCAAGGTCGGGGCCGCTTAGCACAGATACGCAGTATTTT. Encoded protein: CASSPRSGPLSTDTQYF.

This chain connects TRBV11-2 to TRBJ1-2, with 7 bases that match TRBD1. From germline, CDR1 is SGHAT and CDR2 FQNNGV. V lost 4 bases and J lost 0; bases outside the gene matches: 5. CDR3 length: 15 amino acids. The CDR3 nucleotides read TGTGCCAGCAGCTCACTCGGGACAGCTAACTATGGCTACACCTTC. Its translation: CASSSLGTANYGYTF.

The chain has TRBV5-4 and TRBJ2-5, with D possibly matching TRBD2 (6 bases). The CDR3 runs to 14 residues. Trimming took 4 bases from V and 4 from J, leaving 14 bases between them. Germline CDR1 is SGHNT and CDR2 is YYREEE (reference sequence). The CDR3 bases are TGTGCCAGCAGCCCAACGGGGGAACGAGAGACCCAGTACTTC. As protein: CASSPTGERETQYF.

The CDR3 loop reads CASSPSGQVNQPQHF. CDR3 coding DNA: TGTGCCAGTAGTCCTTCCGGGCAGGTCAATCAGCCCCAGCATTTT. V gene TRBV19 combines with J gene TRBJ1-5; D remains ambiguous. Germline V gene data show CDR1 as LNHDA and CDR2 as SQIVND (reference sequence). Trimming took 5 bases from V and 3 from J, leaving 14 bases between them. The CDR3 is made up of 15 amino acids. The full variable domain, rest sourced from reference TRBV19 and TRBJ1-5, is DGGITQSPKYLFRKEGQNVTLSCEQNLNHDAMYWYRQDPGQGLRLIYYSQIVNDFQKGDIAEGYSVSREKKESFPLTVTSAQKNPTAFYLCASSPSGQVNQPQHFGDGTRLSIL.

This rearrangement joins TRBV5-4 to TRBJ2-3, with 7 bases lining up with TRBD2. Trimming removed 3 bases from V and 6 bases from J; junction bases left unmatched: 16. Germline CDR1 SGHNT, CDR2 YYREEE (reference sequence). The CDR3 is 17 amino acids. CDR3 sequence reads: CASSSDGTTRTMDTQYF. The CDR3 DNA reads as TGTGCCAGCAGCTCAGATGGGACTACTCGCACTATGGATACGCAGTATTTT.

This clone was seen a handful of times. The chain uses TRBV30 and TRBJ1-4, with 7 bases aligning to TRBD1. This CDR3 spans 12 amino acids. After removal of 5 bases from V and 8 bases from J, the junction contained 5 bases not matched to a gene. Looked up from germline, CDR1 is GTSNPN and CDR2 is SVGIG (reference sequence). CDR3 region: CAWGQTGEKLFF. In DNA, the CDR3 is TGTGCCTGGGGACAGACAGGGGAAAAACTGTTTTTT.